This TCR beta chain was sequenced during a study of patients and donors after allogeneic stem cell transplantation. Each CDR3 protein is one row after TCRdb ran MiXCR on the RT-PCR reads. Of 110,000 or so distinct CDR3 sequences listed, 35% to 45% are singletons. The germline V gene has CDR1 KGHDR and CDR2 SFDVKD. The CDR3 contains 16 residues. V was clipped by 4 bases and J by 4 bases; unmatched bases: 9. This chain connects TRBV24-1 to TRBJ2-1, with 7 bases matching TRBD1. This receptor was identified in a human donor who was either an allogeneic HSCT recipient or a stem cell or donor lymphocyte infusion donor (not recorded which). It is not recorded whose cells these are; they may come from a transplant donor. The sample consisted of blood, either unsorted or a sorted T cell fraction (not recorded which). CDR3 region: CATSENRGARYNEQFF. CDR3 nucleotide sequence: TGTGCCACCAGTGAGAACAGGGGCGCTAGGTACAATGAGCAGTTCTTC.